This T cell receptor (beta chain) was retrieved from a study of CD4 T cells in relation to SARS-CoV-2 and coronaviruses. This clone was counted only a few times. Its antigen is still unknown. The CDR3 runs 13 residues. The germline CDR1 and CDR2 sequences are SGHVS and FQNEAQ. Trimming shortened V by 0 bases and J by 6 bases, and 9 bases separated the two germline ends. Study-wide findings and caveats: Compared with monoreactive clones, crossreactive clones showed significantly weaker SARS-CoV-2 expansion. Crossreactivity was assessed only for spike protein, not other viral proteins.

Before the COVID-19 pandemic, during about 2011-2019, CD4+ T cells were taken from unexposed donors. The cells were cultured for approximately 10 days before CD4+ T cells were isolated. As cell numbers allowed, unexposed-donor CD4+ T cells faced SARS-CoV-2 S/N and four cold-coronavirus spikes. Cultures received half-medium IL-2 refreshes on days 3 and 7. Measured with immunoSEQ multiplex PCR; TCRdb has only the in-frame clones, and not every one. This table has around 32,000 clones, 76% appearing once. The receptor was isolated from a human donor in good health. The sequencing sample was made of CD4+ T cells from PBMCs, cultured in vitro. The rearrangement uses TRBV7-8 and TRBJ2-7; TRBD2 is a possible D gene (5 bases). The CDR3 sequence: CASSLALAGEQYF. The CDR3 nucleotides read TGTGCCAGCAGCTTAGCGCTCGCGGGCGAGCAGTACTTC.